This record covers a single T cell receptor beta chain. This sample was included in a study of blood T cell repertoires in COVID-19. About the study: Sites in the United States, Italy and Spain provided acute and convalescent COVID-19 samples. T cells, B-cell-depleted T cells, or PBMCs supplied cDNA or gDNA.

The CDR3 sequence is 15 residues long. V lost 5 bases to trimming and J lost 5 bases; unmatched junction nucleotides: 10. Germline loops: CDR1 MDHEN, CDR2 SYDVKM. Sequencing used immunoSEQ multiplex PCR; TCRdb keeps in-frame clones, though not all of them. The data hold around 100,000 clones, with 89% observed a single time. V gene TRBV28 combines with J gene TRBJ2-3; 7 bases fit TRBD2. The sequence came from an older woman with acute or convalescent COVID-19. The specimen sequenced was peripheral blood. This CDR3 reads CASSPHAPGGDTQYF. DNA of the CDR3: TGTGCCAGCAGTCCCCACGCCCCGGGGGGAGATACGCAGTATTTT.